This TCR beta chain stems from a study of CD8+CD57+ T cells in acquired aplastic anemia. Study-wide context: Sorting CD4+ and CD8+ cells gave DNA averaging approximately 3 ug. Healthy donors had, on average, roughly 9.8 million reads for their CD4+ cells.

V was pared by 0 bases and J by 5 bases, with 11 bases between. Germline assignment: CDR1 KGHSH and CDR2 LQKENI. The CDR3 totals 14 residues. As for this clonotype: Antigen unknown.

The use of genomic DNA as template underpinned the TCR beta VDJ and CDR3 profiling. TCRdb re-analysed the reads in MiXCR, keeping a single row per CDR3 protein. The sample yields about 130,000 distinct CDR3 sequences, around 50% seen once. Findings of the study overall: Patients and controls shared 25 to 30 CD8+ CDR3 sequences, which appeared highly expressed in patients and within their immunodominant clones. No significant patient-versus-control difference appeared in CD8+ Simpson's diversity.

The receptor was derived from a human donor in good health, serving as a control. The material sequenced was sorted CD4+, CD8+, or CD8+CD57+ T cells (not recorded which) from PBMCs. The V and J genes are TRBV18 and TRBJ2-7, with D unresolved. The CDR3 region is CASSPPGDDNEQYF. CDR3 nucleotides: TGTGCCAGCTCACCACCGGGCGACGACAACGAGCAGTACTTC.